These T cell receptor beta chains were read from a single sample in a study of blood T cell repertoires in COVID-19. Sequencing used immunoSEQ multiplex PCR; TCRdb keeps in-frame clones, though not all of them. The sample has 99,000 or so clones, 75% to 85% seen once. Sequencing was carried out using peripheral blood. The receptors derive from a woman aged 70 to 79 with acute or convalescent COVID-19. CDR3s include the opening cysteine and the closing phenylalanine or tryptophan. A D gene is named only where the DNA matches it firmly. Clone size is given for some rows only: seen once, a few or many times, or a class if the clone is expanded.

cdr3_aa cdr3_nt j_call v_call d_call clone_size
CASSIDFGTGKNEQFF TGTGCCAGTAGTATCGATTTCGGGACAGGGAAGAATGAGCAGTTCTTC TRBJ2-1 TRBV19 TRBD1 -
CASNQGLNTEAFF TGTGCCAGCAATCAGGGGCTGAACACTGAAGCTTTCTTT TRBJ1-1 TRBV6-5 - -
CAISEGEGGYTF TGTGCCATCAGTGAGGGCGAGGGTGGCTACACCTTC TRBJ1-2 TRBV10-3 - -
CASSQDRGGLEQFF TGCGCCAGCAGCCAGGACAGGGGGGGGTTGGAGCAGTTCTTC TRBJ2-1 TRBV4-1 TRBD1 -
CASTPGQVDQETQYF TGTGCCAGCACCCCGGGACAGGTGGACCAAGAGACCCAGTACTTC TRBJ2-5 TRBV3-1/TRBV3-2 TRBD1 -
CASSFTGTPAGAQYF TGTGCCAGCAGTTTCACCGGGACTCCCGCTGGAGCTCAGTACTTC TRBJ2-7 TRBV5-6 - -
CASSLDGGVDTQYF TGCGCCAGCAGCTTGGACGGGGGGGTGGATACCCAGTACTTC TRBJ2-5 TRBV5-1 TRBD2 -
CASSQELAGWGDTQYF TGTGCCAGCAGCCAAGAACTAGCGGGGTGGGGGGATACGCAGTATTTT TRBJ2-3 TRBV4-2 TRBD2 few
CASSHDSNTGELFF TGCGCCAGCAGTCACGACTCGAACACCGGGGAGCTGTTTTTT TRBJ2-2 TRBV5-1 - -
CASSLRTGPRYEQYF TGTGCCAGCAGCTTACGGACAGGGCCGCGCTACGAGCAGTACTTC TRBJ2-7 TRBV11-2 TRBD1 once
CASSARQGARTEAFF TGTGCCAGCAGTGCCAGACAGGGGGCGCGGACTGAAGCTTTCTTT TRBJ1-1 TRBV2 TRBD1 -
CASSQYRSADEQYF TGTGCCAGCAGCCAGTATCGCTCAGCGGACGAGCAGTACTTC TRBJ2-7 TRBV3-1/TRBV3-2 - -
CASSSLGQGWTEAFF TGTGCCAGCAGCTCCCTCGGACAGGGTTGGACTGAAGCTTTCTTT TRBJ1-1 TRBV7-2 TRBD1 few
CASSLASGTEAFF TGCGCCAGCAGCTTGGCGTCGGGAACTGAAGCTTTCTTT TRBJ1-1 TRBV5-1 - -
CAWTGRSGVRNQPQHF TGTGCCTGGACGGGGCGATCGGGGGTGCGCAATCAGCCCCAGCATTTT TRBJ1-5 TRBV30 - -
CASSWQREGRQFF TGTGCCAGCAGCTGGCAGCGGGAGGGTCGGCAGTTCTTC TRBJ2-1 TRBV11-3 TRBD2 -
CASSPGTGPGQPQHF TGCGCCAGCAGCCCCGGGACAGGGCCTGGGCAGCCCCAGCATTTT TRBJ1-5 TRBV4-3 TRBD1 -
CASQGTAWYEQYF TGTGCCAGCCAGGGGACCGCTTGGTACGAGCAGTACTTC TRBJ2-7 TRBV2 - -
CASSQDSPRGGTEAFF TGCGCCAGCAGCCAAGATTCGCCCAGGGGTGGGACTGAAGCTTTCTTT TRBJ1-1 TRBV4-1 - -
CASSQNPRGRARNEQFF TGTGCCAGCAGCCAAAACCCAAGGGGGAGGGCCAGGAATGAGCAGTTCTTC TRBJ2-1 TRBV4-2 - -
CASSVNVRTSGNEQFF TGTGCCAGCTCAGTAAACGTCCGCACCAGCGGCAATGAGCAGTTCTTC TRBJ2-1 TRBV18 - -
CASTKQGSRATYGYTF TGTGCCAGCACCAAACAGGGGTCTCGGGCTACCTATGGCTACACCTTC TRBJ1-2 TRBV13 TRBD1 -
CASSQDLGGRGYTF TGTGCCAGCAGCCAAGATCTCGGGGGGCGAGGCTACACCTTC TRBJ1-2 TRBV3-1/TRBV3-2 - -
CASSPTPRAGQETQYF TGTGCCAGCAGCCCCACCCCCAGGGCGGGGCAAGAGACCCAGTACTTC TRBJ2-5 TRBV7-3 - -
CASSLVAGTGLGSEQYF TGCGCCAGCAGCTTGGTCGCGGGGACGGGTTTGGGATCCGAGCAGTACTTC TRBJ2-7 TRBV5-1 - -
CASSRTGDSNQPQHF TGCGCCAGCAGCCGGACAGGTGATAGCAATCAGCCCCAGCATTTT TRBJ1-5 TRBV5-1 TRBD1 -
CASSLGLASTDTQYF TGTGCCAGCAGCTTGGGACTAGCGAGCACAGATACGCAGTATTTT TRBJ2-3 TRBV5-5 TRBD2 -
CSVTSLIDRLNTEAFF TGCAGCGTAACCTCTCTAATTGACAGGCTGAACACTGAAGCTTTCTTT TRBJ1-1 TRBV29-1 - -
CASSFSGFGNTEAFF TGTGCCAGCAGTTTTTCAGGATTTGGGAACACTGAAGCTTTCTTT TRBJ1-1 TRBV27 - -
CSARRDEQFF TGCAGTGCTAGGAGGGATGAGCAGTTCTTC TRBJ2-1 TRBV20-1 - -
CAWNKGAGYGYTF TGTGCCTGGAATAAGGGGGCTGGCTATGGCTACACCTTC TRBJ1-2 TRBV30 TRBD1 -
CASIQGTGDQPQHF TGTGCCAGTATACAGGGGACAGGAGATCAGCCCCAGCATTTT TRBJ1-5 TRBV19 TRBD1 -
CASSEAWQGTEAFF TGTGCCAGCAGTGAAGCGTGGCAGGGGACTGAAGCTTTCTTT TRBJ1-1 TRBV6-1 - few
CASSQQDRGLYGYTF TGCGCCAGCAGCCAGCAGGACAGGGGGCTCTATGGCTACACCTTC TRBJ1-2 TRBV4-3 TRBD1 -
CASSLPEGRGRFDYGYTF TGTGCCAGCAGTTTACCCGAGGGGAGGGGGAGATTTGACTATGGCTACACCTTC TRBJ1-2 TRBV28 - -
CATRGPANKETQYF TGTGCCACCAGGGGCCCCGCAAACAAAGAGACCCAGTACTTC TRBJ2-5 TRBV15 - -
CASSLDPGRDFGELFF TGCGCCAGCAGCTTGGATCCAGGGCGAGATTTCGGGGAGCTGTTTTTT TRBJ2-2 TRBV5-1 - -
CASSPGVLRATNEKLFF TGTGCCAGCAGTCCCGGGGTCTTGCGCGCAACTAATGAAAAACTGTTTTTT TRBJ1-4 TRBV27 - -
CASSFGILSLFRLAGAGYEQYF TGTGCCAGCAGTTTCGGTATTCTAAGCCTCTTTAGATTAGCGGGAGCAGGCTACGAGCAGTACTTC TRBJ2-7 TRBV28 TRBD2 -
CASSVREFGYEQYF TGTGCCAGCAGCGTCCGGGAGTTCGGTTACGAGCAGTACTTC TRBJ2-7 TRBV3-1/TRBV3-2 - few
CASARAAGGHEQYF TGTGCCAGCGCCAGGGCGGCAGGGGGCCACGAGCAGTACTTC TRBJ2-7 TRBV28 TRBD1 -
CASSRQGSNEKLFF TGTGCCAGCTCACGACAGGGGTCTAATGAAAAACTGTTTTTT TRBJ1-4 TRBV18 TRBD1 -
CSVGTFGDTQYF TGCAGCGTCGGGACATTTGGGGATACGCAGTATTTT TRBJ2-3 TRBV29-1 - -
CASSYLAGFDGYTF TGTGCCAGCAGCTACCTGGCAGGTTTCGATGGCTACACCTTC TRBJ1-2 TRBV6-5 - -
CASSKTLRTGEEKLFF TGTGCCAGCAGTAAGACCCTCCGGACAGGGGAGGAAAAACTGTTTTTT TRBJ1-4 TRBV27 TRBD1 -
CAIQGGLGYTF TGTGCCATCCAGGGGGGTCTGGGCTACACCTTC TRBJ1-2 TRBV28 TRBD1 -
CASIPGGRGPWYF TGTGCCAGCATCCCGGGGGGGAGGGGCCCTTGGTACTTC TRBJ2-7 TRBV12-3/TRBV12-4 TRBD2 -
CASSLNHRVGTEAFF TGTGCCAGCAGCCTCAATCACAGGGTGGGCACTGAAGCTTTCTTT TRBJ1-1 TRBV7-9 - -
CASSLEGGTGFGGSEKLFF TGTGCCAGCAGCTTAGAGGGCGGGACAGGGTTTGGCGGTAGTGAAAAACTGTTTTTT TRBJ1-4 TRBV7-2 TRBD1 -
CASSQDKSGVREQYF TGCGCCAGCAGCCAAGATAAGAGCGGGGTTCGCGAGCAGTACTTC TRBJ2-7 TRBV4-3 TRBD2 -
CASSLLDSPEAFF TGTGCCAGCAGCTTATTAGACAGCCCAGAAGCTTTCTTT TRBJ1-1 TRBV7-2 - -
CASSLGEGTEAFF TGTGCCAGCAGCCTGGGGGAGGGCACTGAAGCTTTCTTT TRBJ1-1 TRBV5-5 - -
CAWSVTRAGQGLNF TGTGCCTGGAGTGTAACGAGGGCGGGCCAGGGGCTGAACTTC TRBJ1-2 TRBV30 - -
CASSLAATSDEQYF TGCGCCAGCAGCTTGGCCGCGACTAGCGACGAGCAGTACTTC TRBJ2-7 TRBV5-1 TRBD2 -